This T cell receptor beta chain was documented in a study of blood T cell repertoires in COVID-19. Whole-study context: Acute-phase and convalescent COVID-19 samples originated in the United States, Italy and Spain.

Assay: immunoSEQ multiplex PCR; the TCRdb copy retains only in-frame clones and omits some. Of 140,000 to 150,000 clones listed, approximately 86% are singletons. This clonotype was sampled from a woman in her thirties or forties who had been exposed to COVID-19. The source material was PBMCs or T cells enriched from blood (not recorded which).

CDR3 protein: CASSGLSGNTIYF. Written as DNA, the CDR3 is TGTGCCAGCAGCGGACTCTCTGGAAACACCATATATTTT. The chain recombines TRBV5-6 with TRBJ1-3, with no clear D. This CDR3 spans 13 amino acids. V was clipped by 4 bases and J by 0 bases, with 5 bases between them. CDR1 and CDR2 from the germline V gene are SGHDT and YYEEEE. The full variable domain, in which reference TRBV5-6 and TRBJ1-3 provide the parts outside the CDR3, is DAGVTQSPTHLIKTRGQQVTLRCSPKSGHDTVSWYQQALGQGPQFIFQYYEEEERQRGNFPDRFSGHQFPNYSSELNVNALLLGDSALYLCASSGLSGNTIYFGEGSWLTVV.